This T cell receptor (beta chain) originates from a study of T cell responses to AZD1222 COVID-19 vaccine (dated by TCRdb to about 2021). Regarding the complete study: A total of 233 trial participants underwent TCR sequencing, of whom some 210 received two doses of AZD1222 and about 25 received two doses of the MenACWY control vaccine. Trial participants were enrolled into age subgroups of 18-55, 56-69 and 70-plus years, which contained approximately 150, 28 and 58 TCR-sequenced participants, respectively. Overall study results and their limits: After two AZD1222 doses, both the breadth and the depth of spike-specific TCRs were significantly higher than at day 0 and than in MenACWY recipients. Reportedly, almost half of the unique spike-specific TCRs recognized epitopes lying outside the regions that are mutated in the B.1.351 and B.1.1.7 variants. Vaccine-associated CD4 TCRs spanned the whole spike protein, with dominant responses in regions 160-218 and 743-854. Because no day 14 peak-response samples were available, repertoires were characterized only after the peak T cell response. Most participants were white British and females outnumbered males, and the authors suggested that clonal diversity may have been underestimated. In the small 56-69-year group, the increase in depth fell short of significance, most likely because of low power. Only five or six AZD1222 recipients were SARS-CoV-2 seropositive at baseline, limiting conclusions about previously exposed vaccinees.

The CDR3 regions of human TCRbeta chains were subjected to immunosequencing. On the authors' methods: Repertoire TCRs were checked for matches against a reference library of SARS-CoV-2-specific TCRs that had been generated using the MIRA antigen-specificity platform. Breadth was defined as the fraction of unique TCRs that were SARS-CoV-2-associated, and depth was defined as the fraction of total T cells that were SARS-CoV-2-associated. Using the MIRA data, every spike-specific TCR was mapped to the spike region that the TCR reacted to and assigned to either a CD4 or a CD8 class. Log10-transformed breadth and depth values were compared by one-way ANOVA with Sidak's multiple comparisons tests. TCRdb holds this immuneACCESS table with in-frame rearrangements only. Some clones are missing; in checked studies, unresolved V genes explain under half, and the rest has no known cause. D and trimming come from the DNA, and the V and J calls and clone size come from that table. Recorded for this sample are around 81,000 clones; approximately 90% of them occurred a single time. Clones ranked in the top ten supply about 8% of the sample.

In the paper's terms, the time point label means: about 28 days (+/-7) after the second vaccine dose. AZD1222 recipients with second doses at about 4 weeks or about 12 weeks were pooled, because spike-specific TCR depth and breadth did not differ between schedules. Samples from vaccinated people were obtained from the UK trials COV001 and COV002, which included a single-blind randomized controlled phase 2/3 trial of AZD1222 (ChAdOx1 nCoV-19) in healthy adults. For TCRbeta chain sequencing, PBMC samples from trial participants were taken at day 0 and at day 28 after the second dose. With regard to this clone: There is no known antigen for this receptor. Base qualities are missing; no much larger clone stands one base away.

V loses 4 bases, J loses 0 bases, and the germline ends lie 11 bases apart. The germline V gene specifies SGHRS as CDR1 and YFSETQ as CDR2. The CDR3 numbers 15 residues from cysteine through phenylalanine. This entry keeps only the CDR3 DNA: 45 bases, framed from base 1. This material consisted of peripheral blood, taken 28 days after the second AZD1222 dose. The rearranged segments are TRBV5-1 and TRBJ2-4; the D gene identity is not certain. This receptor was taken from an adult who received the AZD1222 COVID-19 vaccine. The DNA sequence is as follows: TGCGCCAGCAGCGCCCCACTACGAGCCAAAAACATTCAGTACTTC. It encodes CASSAPLRAKNIQYF. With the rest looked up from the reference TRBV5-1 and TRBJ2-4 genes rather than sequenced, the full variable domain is KAGVTQTPRYLIKTRGQQVTLSCSPISGHRSVSWYQQTPGQGLQFLFEYFSETQRNKGNFPGRFSGRQFSNSRSEMNVSTLELGDSALYLCASSAPLRAKNIQYFGAGTRLSVL.